A single sample gave rise to the 4 T cell receptor beta chains below, sequenced in a study of PD-L1 blockade in urothelial cancer. Profiling relied on immunoSEQ multiplex PCR, and the TCRdb table lists in-frame clones only, not all of them. The table records tens of thousands of clones, 65% to 85% of them present only once. Time point specified: pretreatment peripheral blood. Sample: PBMCs, taken around atezolizumab (anti-PD-L1) treatment. These receptors all come from a man aged 60-69 years with urothelial cancer.

The rearrangement joins TRBV14 to TRBJ1-2, with D perhaps matching TRBD1 (6 bases). This CDR3 is built from 15 residues. Trimming cost V 0 bases and J 2 bases, with 10 bases left between them. Germline V gives CDR1 SGHDN, CDR2 FVKESK. CDR3 region: CASSQDGTRNYGYTF. The CDR3 coding sequence is TGTGCCAGCAGCCAAGACGGGACAAGGAACTATGGCTACACCTTC. The full variable domain, with the rest looked up from reference TRBV14 and TRBJ1-2, is EAGVTQFPSHSVIEKGQTVTLRCDPISGHDNLYWYRRVMGKEIKFLLHFVKESKQDESGMPNNRFLAERTGGTYSTLKVQPAELEDSGVYFCASSQDGTRNYGYTFGSGTRLTVV.

J is TRBJ2-7 and V is TRBV28; D gene ambiguous. Trimming pared 2 bases from V and 6 bases from J, leaving 11 bases between. The CDR3 is made up of 13 amino acids. Germline assignment: CDR1 MDHEN and CDR2 SYDVKM. CDR3 sequence reads: CASSLGGLSEQYF. The CDR3 nucleotides are TGTGCCAGCAGTTTAGGCGGTCTTAGCGAGCAGTACTTC.

The chain's CDR3 is CASRSRDNSYEQYF. CDR3 DNA sequence: TGTGCCAGCCGCTCCCGGGACAACTCCTACGAGCAGTACTTC. This chain joins TRBV2 and TRBJ2-7, with a tentative D call TRBD1 (6 bases). This CDR3 comprises 14 residues. The V end was cut by 8 bases, the J end by 0 bases, with 14 bases between. Germline lookup yields CDR1 SNHLY and CDR2 FYNNEI.

This rearrangement joins TRBV11-2 to TRBJ2-7; 8 nucleotides align to TRBD1. Germline lookup yields CDR1 SGHAT and CDR2 FQNNGV. J lost 3 bases, V lost 5 bases, and 6 bases had no gene match. This CDR3 spans 14 amino acids. CDR3 sequence: CASSTRDRIYEQYF. The CDR3 DNA is TGTGCCAGCAGCACCAGGGACAGGATCTACGAGCAGTACTTC.